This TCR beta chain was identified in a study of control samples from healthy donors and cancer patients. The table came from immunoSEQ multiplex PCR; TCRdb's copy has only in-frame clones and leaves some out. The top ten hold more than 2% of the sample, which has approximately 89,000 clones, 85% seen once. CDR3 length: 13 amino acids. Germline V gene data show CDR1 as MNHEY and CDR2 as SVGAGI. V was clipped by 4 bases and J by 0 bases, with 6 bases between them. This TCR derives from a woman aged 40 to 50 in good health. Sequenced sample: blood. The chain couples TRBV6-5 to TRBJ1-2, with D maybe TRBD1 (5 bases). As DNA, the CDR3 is TGTGCCAGCAGTTCGGGACCTAACTATGGCTACACCTTC. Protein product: CASSSGPNYGYTF.